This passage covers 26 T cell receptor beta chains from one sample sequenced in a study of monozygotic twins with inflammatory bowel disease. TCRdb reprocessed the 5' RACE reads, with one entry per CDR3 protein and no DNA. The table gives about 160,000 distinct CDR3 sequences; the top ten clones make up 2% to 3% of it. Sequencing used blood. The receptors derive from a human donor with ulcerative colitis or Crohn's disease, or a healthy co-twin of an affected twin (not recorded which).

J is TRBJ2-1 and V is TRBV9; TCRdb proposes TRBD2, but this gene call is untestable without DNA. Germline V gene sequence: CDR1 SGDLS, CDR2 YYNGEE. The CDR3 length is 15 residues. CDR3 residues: CASSLGAQPYNEQFF.

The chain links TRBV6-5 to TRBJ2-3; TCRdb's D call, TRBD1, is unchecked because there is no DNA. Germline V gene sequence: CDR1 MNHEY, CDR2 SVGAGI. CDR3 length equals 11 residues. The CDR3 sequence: CASSRADTQYF.

CDR3: CASSKGSRDRHLEGLFF. The J gene is TRBJ1-4, the V gene TRBV5-6; absent DNA, TCRdb's TRBD1 call cannot be checked. The CDR3 runs to 17 residues. Germline V gene sequence: CDR1 SGHDT, CDR2 YYEEEE.

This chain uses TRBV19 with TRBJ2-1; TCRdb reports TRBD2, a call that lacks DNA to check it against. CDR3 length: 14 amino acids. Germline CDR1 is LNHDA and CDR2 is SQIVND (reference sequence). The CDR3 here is CASKAVYGSNEQFF.

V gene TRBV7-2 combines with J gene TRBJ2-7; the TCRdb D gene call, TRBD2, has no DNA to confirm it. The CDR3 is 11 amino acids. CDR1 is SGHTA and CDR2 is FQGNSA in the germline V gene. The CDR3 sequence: CASSLNQREVF.

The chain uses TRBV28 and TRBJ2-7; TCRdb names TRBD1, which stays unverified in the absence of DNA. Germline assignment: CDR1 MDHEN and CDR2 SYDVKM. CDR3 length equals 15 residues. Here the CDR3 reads CASSQPLGGVDEQYF.

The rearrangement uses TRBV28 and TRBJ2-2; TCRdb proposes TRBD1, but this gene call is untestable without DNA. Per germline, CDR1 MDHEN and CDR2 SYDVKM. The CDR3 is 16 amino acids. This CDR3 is CASSSPTVWDTGELFF.

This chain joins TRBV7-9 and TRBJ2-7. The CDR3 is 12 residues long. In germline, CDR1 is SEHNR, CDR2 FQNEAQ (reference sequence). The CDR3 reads CASSFSMYEQYF.

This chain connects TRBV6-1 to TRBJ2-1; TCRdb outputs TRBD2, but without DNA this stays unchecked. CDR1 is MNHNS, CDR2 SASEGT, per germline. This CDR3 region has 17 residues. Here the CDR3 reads CASSERPSGLSYNEQFF.

The CDR3 loop reads CASSHLTGNYGYTF. The chain has TRBV7-8 and TRBJ1-2; TCRdb indicates TRBD1, and absent DNA this call remains unverified. Germline V gene sequence: CDR1 SGHVS, CDR2 FQNEAQ. There are 14 residues in the CDR3.

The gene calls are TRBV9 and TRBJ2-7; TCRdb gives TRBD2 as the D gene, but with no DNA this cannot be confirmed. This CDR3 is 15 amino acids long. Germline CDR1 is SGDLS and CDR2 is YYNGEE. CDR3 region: CASSMGTSGTYEQYF.

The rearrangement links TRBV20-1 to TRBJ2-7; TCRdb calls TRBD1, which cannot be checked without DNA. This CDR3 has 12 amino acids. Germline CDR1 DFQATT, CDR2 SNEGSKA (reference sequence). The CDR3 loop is CSVKGGIYEQYF.

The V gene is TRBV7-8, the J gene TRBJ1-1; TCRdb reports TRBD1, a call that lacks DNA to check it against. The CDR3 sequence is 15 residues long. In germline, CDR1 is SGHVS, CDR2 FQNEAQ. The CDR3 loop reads CASSQRGGENTEAFF. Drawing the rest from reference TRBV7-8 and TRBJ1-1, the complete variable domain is GAGVSQSPRYKVAKRGQDVALRCDPISGHVSLFWYQQALGQGPEFLTYFQNEAQLDKSGLPSDRFFAERPEGSVSTLKIQRTQQEDSAVYLCASSQRGGENTEAFFGQGTRLTVV.

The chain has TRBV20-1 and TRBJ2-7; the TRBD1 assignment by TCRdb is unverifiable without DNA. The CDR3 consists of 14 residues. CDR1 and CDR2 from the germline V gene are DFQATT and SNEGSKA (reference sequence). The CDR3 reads CSARKSGGDYEQYF.

The CDR3 reads CASSNRGAWTDTQYF. The V and J genes are TRBV27 and TRBJ2-3; no DNA is available, so the TRBD1 call from TCRdb remains unchecked. CDR1 is MNHEY and CDR2 is SMNVEV in the germline V gene (reference sequence). The CDR3 loop spans 15 amino acids.

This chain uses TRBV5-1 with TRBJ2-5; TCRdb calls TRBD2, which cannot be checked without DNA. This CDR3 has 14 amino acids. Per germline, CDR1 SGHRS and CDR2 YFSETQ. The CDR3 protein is CASSFEAGTETQYF.

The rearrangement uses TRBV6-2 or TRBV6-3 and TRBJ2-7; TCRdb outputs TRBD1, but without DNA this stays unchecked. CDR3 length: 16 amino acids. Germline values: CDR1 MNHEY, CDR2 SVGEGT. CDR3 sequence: CASSYGDDDSPYEQYF.

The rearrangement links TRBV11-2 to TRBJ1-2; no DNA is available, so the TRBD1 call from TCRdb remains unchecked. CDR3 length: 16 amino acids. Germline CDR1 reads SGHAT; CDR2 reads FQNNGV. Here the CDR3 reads CASSLRGGEAIYGYTF.

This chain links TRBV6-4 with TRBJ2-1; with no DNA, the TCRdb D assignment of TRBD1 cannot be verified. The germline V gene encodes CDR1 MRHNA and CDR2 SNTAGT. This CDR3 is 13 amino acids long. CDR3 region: CASSVRGLREQFF.

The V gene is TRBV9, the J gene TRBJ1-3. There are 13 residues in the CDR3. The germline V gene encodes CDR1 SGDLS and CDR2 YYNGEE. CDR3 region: CASSMLGGNTIYF.

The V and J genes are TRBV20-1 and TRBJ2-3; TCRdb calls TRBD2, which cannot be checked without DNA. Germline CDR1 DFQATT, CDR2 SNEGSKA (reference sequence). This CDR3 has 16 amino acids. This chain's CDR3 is CSAREGIAGGMDTQYF.

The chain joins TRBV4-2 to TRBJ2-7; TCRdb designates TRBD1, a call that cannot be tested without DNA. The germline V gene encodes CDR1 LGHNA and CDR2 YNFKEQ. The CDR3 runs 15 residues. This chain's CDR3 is CASSQTGTGDVRGYF.

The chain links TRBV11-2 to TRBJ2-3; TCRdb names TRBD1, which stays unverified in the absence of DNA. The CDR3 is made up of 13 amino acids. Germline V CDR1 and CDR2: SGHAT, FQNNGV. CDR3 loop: CASSFSQGDSPYF.

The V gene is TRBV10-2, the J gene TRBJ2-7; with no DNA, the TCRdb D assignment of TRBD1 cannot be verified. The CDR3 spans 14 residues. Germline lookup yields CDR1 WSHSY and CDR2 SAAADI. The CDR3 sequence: CANPGGAVSYEQYF.

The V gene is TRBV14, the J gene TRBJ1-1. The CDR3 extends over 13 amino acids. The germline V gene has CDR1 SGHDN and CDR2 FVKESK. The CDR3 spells CASSLLRDTEAFF.

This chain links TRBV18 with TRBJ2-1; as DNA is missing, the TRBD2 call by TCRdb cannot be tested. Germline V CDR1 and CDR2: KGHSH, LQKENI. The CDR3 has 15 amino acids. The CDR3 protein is CASSLGLADYNEQFF. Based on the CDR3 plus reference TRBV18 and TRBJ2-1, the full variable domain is NAGVMQNPRHLVRRRGQEARLRCSPMKGHSHVYWYRQLPEEGLKFMVYLQKENIIDESGMPKERFSAEFPKEGPSILRIQQVVRGDSAAYFCASSLGLADYNEQFFGPGTRLTVL.